Given below is one T cell receptor (beta chain) in context. The target antigen is unknown. This sample stems from a study of a mutant IDH1 vaccine in newly diagnosed glioma. About the study: Vaccination started 4-6 weeks after radiotherapy alone, or with temozolomide cycles. Patients under treatment included roughly 60% males and around 38% females and had a mean age of around 43 years. Visit V12 happened at week 35; visit V13 happened at week 47.

Sample time point: week 47, end of study. Each dose delivered 300 ug of mutant IDH1 20-mer peptide subcutaneously with imiquimod. Patients carried new grade 3 or 4 IDH1-mutant astrocytomas lacking nuclear ATRX. The CDR3 consists of 21 residues. CDR1 and CDR2 from the germline V gene are SNHLY and FYNNEI. V was clipped by 7 bases and J by 1 base; unmatched bases: 22. Clones were sequenced by immunoSEQ multiplex PCR, and TCRdb holds only the in-frame ones, with some missing. The repertoire consists of some 42,000 clones, with around 82% occurring once and the leading ten covering about 17%. Here the sequenced sample was PBMCs, taken from a glioma patient whose treatment included an IDH1 peptide vaccine. The chain combines TRBV2 with TRBJ2-2, with 9 bases identical to TRBD1. The receptor was derived from a man aged 18 to 29 with glioma. Some clones in this sample may be carry-over from other donors' samples. For the CDR3, the DNA is TGTGCCAGCATTATATCCGGGACAGGGTATGGCAGACGGCAGAACACCGGGGAGCTGTTTTTT. This translates into CASIISGTGYGRRQNTGELFF.